The 9 T cell receptor beta chains given below trace back to one sample, sequenced in a study of T cell responses to AZD1222 COVID-19 vaccine (dated by TCRdb to the early 2020s). The library was prepared using the immunoSEQ multiplex PCR assay. Held by TCRdb, this immuneACCESS table contains in-frame sequences only and omits some clones. Under half of the omission traces to an unresolved V gene where checked; the cause of the rest is unknown. Counted in this sample were 100,000 or so clones; roughly nine tenths of them appeared once. Over 35% of the sample comes from the top ten. The time point tag for this specimen amounts to: about 28 days (+/-7) after the second vaccine dose. The sample consisted of peripheral blood, taken 28 days after the second AZD1222 dose. The receptors were gathered from an adult who received the AZD1222 COVID-19 vaccine.

As to this clone: One end of the junction varies from germline; a read error may be responsible. The rearrangement uses TRBV28 and TRBJ1-2, with 7 nucleotides matching TRBD1. CDR3 size: 11 residues. Germline V gene lookup returns CDR1 MDHEN and CDR2 SYDVKM. DNA of the CDR3: TGTGCCAGCAGTTTATCAGGGGGGCAGTCCTTC. It specifies CASSLSGGQSF.

The table lists this clone with a count of one. V usage is TRBV6-5 and J usage is TRBJ2-7; the match to TRBD1 covers 9 bases. In germline, CDR1 is MNHEY, CDR2 SVGAGI. The V and J ends lost 6 bases and 4 bases, in that order; junction bases with no gene match: 4. CDR3 length equals 13 residues. CDR3 nucleotides: TGTGCCAGCAGGGGACAGGGTAATTACGAGCAGTACTTC. It is translated as CASRGQGNYEQYF.

The CDR3 sequence: CASSPPLGSTDTQYF. As DNA, the CDR3 is TGTGCCAGCTCACCACCTCTGGGAAGCACAGATACGCAGTATTTT. The V and J genes are TRBV18 and TRBJ2-3, with D unresolved. V was cut by 0 bases and J by 0 bases, with 7 bases left in between. The CDR3 covers 15 residues. The germline gives CDR1 KGHSH, CDR2 LQKENI.

The chain joins TRBV3-1 (or the pseudogene TRBV3-2) to TRBJ2-3; no definite D call. Per germline, CDR1 LGHDT and CDR2 YNNKEL (reference sequence). This CDR3 spans 15 amino acids. Trimming removed 0 bases at V and 3 bases at J, with 10 bases between. The CDR3 here is CASSQDVVRTDTQYF. Here the CDR3 DNA reads TGTGCCAGCAGCCAAGATGTGGTTCGTACAGATACGCAGTATTTT.

The chain is built from TRBV18 and TRBJ1-5; a weak D match, TRBD1 (5 bases). The V gene lost 2 bases and the J gene lost 6 bases, with 14 bases spanning the gap. CDR3 size: 15 residues. CDR1 is KGHSH, CDR2 LQKENI, per germline. The CDR3 loop is CASSPKVGAGQPQHF. Here the CDR3 DNA reads TGTGCCAGCTCACCAAAGGTAGGGGCTGGTCAGCCCCAGCATTTT.

The chain has TRBV14 and TRBJ1-6; no clear D. CDR1 is SGHDN and CDR2 is FVKESK in the germline V gene. The CDR3 extends over 13 amino acids. V lost 4 bases, J lost 9 bases, and 10 bases lay in between. CDR3 protein: CASSLVDGSPLHF. CDR3 coding DNA: TGTGCCAGCAGCCTTGTGGACGGTTCACCCCTCCACTTT.

V and J are TRBV27 and TRBJ1-2; 8 bases are shared with TRBD1. J gave up 4 bases and V 6 bases, and 7 bases lay outside the gene matches. The CDR3 runs 14 residues. The V gene's germline CDR1 is MNHEY and CDR2 SMNVEV (reference sequence). The CDR3 here is CASSPGTGPYGYTF. In DNA form, the CDR3 reads TGTGCCAGCAGCCCCGGGACAGGCCCCTATGGCTACACCTTC.

The chain combines TRBV28 with TRBJ1-1, with D possibly being TRBD1 (5 bases). Germline V gives CDR1 MDHEN, CDR2 SYDVKM. The CDR3 runs 13 residues. V lost 3 bases, J lost 5 bases, and 10 bases lay in between. CDR3 nucleotides: TGTGCCAGCAGTTTGGAGGGACGGACTGAAGCTTTCTTT. It yields the protein CASSLEGRTEAFF.

The chain recombines TRBV9 with TRBJ2-2, with TRBD2 matching over 7 bases. CDR1 is SGDLS, CDR2 YYNGEE, per germline. The V gene end was trimmed by 0 bases and the J gene end by 1 base; junction bases not matched to a gene: 3. There are 16 residues in the CDR3. CDR3 amino acids: CASSVVVAGNTGELFF. The CDR3 DNA reads TGTGCCAGCAGCGTAGTGGTAGCGGGGAACACCGGGGAGCTGTTTTTT. Full variable domain (remainder filled in from reference TRBV9 and TRBJ2-2): DSGVTQTPKHLITATGQRVTLRCSPRSGDLSVYWYQQSLDQGLQFLIQYYNGEERAKGNILERFSAQQFPDLHSELNLSSLELGDSALYFCASSVVVAGNTGELFFGEGSRLTVL.